This TCR beta chain was identified in a study of PD-L1 blockade in urothelial cancer. Study as a whole: Patients with male sex and bladder-origin urothelial cancer accounted for about 85% of the roughly 30 enrolled. Median T cell yield per blood sample was about 140,000 cells.

TCRdb's copy holds only in-frame clones and misses some; the assay was immunoSEQ multiplex PCR. The table records more than 20,000 clones, about 83% of them present only once. It was locally advanced or metastatic urothelial carcinoma that patients had. Broader study findings: Better survival was forecast by a pretreatment blood TCR clonality below the median.

The CDR3 totals 12 residues. CDR1 is SGHAT, CDR2 FQNNGV, per germline. The V end was cut by 1 base, the J end by 4 bases, with 4 bases between. About this clone itself: Its matching antigen is unknown.

This receptor was identified in a man aged 50-59 years with urothelial cancer. The J gene is TRBJ1-1, the V gene TRBV11-2; D gene uncertain. The sequenced sample was PBMCs, obtained around atezolizumab (anti-PD-L1) treatment. The CDR3 DNA follows: TGTGCCAGCAGCTTAGTGAGCACTGAAGCTTTCTTT. Translated: CASSLVSTEAFF.